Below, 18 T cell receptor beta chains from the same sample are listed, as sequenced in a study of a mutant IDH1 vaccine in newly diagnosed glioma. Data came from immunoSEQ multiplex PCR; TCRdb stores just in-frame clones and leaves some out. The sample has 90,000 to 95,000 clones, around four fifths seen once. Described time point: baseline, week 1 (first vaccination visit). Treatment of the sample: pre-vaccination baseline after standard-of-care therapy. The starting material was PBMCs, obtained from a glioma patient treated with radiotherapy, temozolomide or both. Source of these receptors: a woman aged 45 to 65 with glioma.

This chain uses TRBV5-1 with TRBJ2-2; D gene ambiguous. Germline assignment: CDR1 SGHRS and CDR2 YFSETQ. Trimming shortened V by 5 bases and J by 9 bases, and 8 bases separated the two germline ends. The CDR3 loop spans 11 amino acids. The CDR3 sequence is CASSFQRELFF. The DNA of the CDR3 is TGCGCCAGCAGTTTCCAGCGGGAGCTGTTTTTT.

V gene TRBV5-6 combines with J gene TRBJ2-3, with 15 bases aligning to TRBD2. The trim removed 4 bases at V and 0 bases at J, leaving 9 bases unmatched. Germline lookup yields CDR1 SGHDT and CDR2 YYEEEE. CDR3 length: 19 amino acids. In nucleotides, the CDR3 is TGTGCCAGCAGCCTCCTCGGGACTAGCGGGGGGTTTAGCACAGATACGCAGTATTTT. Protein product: CASSLLGTSGGFSTDTQYF. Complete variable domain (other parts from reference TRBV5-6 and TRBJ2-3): DAGVTQSPTHLIKTRGQQVTLRCSPKSGHDTVSWYQQALGQGPQFIFQYYEEEERQRGNFPDRFSGHQFPNYSSELNVNALLLGDSALYLCASSLLGTSGGFSTDTQYFGPGTRLTVL.

The CDR3 region has the DNA TGTGCCAGCAGTTTCAGGCAGGACTATGGCTACACCTTC. Translation gives CASSFRQDYGYTF. The gene calls are TRBV28 and TRBJ1-2; no clear D gene. Trimming cost V 3 bases and J 3 bases, with 8 bases left between them. Germline V lookup: CDR1 MDHEN, CDR2 SYDVKM. There are 13 residues in the CDR3.

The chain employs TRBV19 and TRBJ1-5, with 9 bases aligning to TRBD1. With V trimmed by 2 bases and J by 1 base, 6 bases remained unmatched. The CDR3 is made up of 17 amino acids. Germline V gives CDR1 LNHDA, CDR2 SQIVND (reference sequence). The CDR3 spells CASSISRDRVSNQPQHF. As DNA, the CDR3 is TGTGCCAGTAGTATATCTCGGGACAGGGTCAGCAATCAGCCCCAGCATTTT.

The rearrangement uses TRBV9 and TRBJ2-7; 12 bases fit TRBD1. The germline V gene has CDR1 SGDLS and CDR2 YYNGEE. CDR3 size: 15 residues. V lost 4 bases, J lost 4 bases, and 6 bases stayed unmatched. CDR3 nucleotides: TGTGCCAGCAGCTTGGGGACAGGGGGCAGTTACGAGCAGTACTTC. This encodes CASSLGTGGSYEQYF.

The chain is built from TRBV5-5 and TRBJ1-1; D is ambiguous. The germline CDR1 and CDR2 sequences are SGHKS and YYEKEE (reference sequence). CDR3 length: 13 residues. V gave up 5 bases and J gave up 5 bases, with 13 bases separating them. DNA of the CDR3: TGTGCCAGCAGAACTATCCCGGAAACTGAAGCTTTCTTT. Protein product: CASRTIPETEAFF.

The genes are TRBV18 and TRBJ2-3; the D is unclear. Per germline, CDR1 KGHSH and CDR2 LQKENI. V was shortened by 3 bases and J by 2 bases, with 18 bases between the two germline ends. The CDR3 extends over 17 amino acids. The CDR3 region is CASSPQVLEPTTDTQYF. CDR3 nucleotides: TGTGCCAGCTCACCCCAGGTCCTAGAGCCAACCACAGATACGCAGTATTTT.

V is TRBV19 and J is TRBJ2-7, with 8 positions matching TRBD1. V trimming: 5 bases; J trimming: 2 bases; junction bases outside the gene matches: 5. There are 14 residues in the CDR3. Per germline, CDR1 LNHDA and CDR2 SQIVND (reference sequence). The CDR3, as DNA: TGTGCCAGTAGTCCCGGGACAGGACCCTACGAGCAGTACTTC. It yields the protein CASSPGTGPYEQYF.

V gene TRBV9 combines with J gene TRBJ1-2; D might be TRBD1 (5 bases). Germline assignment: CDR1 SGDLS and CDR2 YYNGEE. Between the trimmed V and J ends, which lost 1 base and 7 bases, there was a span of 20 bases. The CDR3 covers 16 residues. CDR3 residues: CASSVKPGGGWGGYTF. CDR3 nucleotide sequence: TGTGCCAGCAGCGTAAAACCAGGCGGGGGATGGGGTGGCTACACCTTC.

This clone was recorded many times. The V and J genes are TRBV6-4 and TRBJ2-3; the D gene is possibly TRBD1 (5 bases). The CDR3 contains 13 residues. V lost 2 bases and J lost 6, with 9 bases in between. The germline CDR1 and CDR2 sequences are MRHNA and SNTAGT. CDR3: CASSDKDTDTQYF. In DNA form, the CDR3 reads TGTGCCAGCAGTGACAAGGACACGGATACGCAGTATTTT.

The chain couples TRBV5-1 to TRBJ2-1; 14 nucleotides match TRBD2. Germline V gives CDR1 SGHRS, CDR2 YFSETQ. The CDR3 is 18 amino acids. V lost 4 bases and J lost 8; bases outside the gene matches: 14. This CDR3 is CASSAGLAGGLRGDEQFF. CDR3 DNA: TGCGCCAGCAGCGCAGGACTAGCGGGGGGCCTCAGAGGGGATGAGCAGTTCTTC. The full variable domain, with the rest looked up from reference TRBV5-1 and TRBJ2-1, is KAGVTQTPRYLIKTRGQQVTLSCSPISGHRSVSWYQQTPGQGLQFLFEYFSETQRNKGNFPGRFSGRQFSNSRSEMNVSTLELGDSALYLCASSAGLAGGLRGDEQFFGPGTRLTVL.

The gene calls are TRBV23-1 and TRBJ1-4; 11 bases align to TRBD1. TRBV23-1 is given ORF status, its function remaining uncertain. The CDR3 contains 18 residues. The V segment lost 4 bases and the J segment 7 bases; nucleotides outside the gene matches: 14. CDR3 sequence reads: CASSPQNRGQGAGEKLFF. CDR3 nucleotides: TGCGCCAGCAGTCCTCAAAACCGTGGACAGGGGGCAGGTGAAAAACTGTTTTTT.

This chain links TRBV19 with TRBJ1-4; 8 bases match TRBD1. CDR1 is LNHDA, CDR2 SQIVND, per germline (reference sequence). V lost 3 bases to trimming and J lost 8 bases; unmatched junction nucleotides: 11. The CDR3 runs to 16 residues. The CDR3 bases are TGTGCCAGTAGTATGGGTATAGACAGGGGAGGAGAAAAACTGTTTTTT. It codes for CASSMGIDRGGEKLFF. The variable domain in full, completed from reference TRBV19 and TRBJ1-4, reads DGGITQSPKYLFRKEGQNVTLSCEQNLNHDAMYWYRQDPGQGLRLIYYSQIVNDFQKGDIAEGYSVSREKKESFPLTVTSAQKNPTAFYLCASSMGIDRGGEKLFFGSGTQLSVL.

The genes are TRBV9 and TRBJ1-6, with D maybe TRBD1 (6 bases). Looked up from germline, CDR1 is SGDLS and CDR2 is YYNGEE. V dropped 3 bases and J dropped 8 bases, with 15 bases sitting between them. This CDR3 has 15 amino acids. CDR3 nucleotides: TGTGCCAGCAGCGCCGTCGGGGGGGCGGATTCACCCCTCCACTTT. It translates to CASSAVGGADSPLHF.

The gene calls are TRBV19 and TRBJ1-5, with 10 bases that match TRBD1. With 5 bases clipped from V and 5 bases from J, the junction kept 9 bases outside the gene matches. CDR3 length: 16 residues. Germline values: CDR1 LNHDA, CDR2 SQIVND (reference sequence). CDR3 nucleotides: TGTGCCAGTAGTGAACGGACAGGGGGACCAGATCAGCCCCAGCATTTT. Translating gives CASSERTGGPDQPQHF. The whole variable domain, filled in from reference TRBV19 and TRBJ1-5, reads DGGITQSPKYLFRKEGQNVTLSCEQNLNHDAMYWYRQDPGQGLRLIYYSQIVNDFQKGDIAEGYSVSREKKESFPLTVTSAQKNPTAFYLCASSERTGGPDQPQHFGDGTRLSIL.

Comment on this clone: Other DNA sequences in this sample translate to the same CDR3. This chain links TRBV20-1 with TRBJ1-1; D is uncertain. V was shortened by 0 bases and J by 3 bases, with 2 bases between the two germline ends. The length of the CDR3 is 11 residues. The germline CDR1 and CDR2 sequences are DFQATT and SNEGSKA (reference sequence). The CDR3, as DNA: TGCAGTGCTAGAGATTACACTGAAGCTTTCTTT. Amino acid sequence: CSARDYTEAFF.

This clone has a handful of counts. This CDR3 reads CAISESVEETQYF. In nucleotides, the CDR3 is TGTGCCATCAGTGAATCCGTTGAAGAGACCCAGTACTTC. The J gene is TRBJ2-5, the V gene TRBV10-3, with D hard to call. The CDR3 is made up of 13 amino acids. Per the germline V gene, CDR1 is ENHRY and CDR2 is SYGVKD. Trimming removed 3 bases at V and 3 bases at J, with 8 bases between.

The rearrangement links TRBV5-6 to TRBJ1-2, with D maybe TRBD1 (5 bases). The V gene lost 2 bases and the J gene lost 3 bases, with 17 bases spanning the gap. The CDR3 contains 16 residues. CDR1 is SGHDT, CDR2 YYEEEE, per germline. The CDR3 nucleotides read TGTGCCAGCAGCTTCACGGCCGGAGGGGTAGACTATGGCTACACCTTC. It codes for CASSFTAGGVDYGYTF.